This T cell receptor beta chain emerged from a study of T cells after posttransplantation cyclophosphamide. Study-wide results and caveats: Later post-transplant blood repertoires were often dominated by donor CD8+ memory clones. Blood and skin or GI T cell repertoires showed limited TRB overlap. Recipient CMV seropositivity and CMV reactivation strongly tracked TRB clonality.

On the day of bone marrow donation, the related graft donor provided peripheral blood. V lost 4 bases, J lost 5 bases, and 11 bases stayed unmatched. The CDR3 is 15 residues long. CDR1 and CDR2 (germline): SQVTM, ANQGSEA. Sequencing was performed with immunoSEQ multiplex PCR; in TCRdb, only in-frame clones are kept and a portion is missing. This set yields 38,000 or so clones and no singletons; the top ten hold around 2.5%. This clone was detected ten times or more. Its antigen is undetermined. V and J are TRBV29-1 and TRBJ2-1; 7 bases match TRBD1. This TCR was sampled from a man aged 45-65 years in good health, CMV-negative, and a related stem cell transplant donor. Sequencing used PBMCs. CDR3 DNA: TGCAGCGTTGTGGGGACCGGGGACAGCCACAATGAGCAGTTCTTC. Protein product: CSVVGTGDSHNEQFF.